The source of this T cell receptor (beta chain) is a study of T cells in Graves' hyperthyroidism and ophthalmopathy (dated by TCRdb to the late 2010s). Some background on the complete study: Peripheral blood samples were taken at the time of initial diagnosis, prior to any treatment. The roughly 100 discovery patients were randomly divided into training and test sets at a 7:3 ratio. The paper describes TCR Vbeta CDR3 sequencing of about 140 peripheral blood samples, made up of roughly 40 ophthalmopathy patients, 70 to 75 hyperthyroidism patients and about 17 progressor patients. Thyroid tissue and blood T-cell repertoires from six or seven Graves' hyperthyroidism patients were also compared in the study. Once sampling was done, hyperthyroidism patients were given methimazole at a starting dose of 30 mg daily, whereas ophthalmopathy patients were given high-dose intravenous methylprednisolone. An independent validation cohort of under 20 hyperthyroidism patients and about 16 patients who later progressed to ophthalmopathy tested prospective prediction of ophthalmopathy. TCR V-J signatures able to tell the groups apart were searched for in a discovery cohort of 90 to 100 patients, of whom more than 40 had Graves' ophthalmopathy and around 57 had stable Graves' hyperthyroidism.

Remarks on this clonotype: It has no known antigen specificity. Base qualities are not at hand, and no much larger clone is one base apart.

Ophthalmopathy patients had moderately to severely active disease, with a Clinical Activity Score of 3 or more, a NOSPECS grade of 4 or more, and a disease duration of less than 3 months. Patients with uncontrolled infections, other autoimmune diseases, pregnancy or lactation were excluded. Clinical symptoms, serum thyroxine and TRAb, thyroid ultrasound, and orbital computed tomography formed the basis for the diagnoses. PBMCs were isolated from 10 ml of fresh peripheral blood by Ficoll-Paque density gradient centrifugation. Total RNA was extracted with Trizol reagent, and quality was checked on an Agilent 2100 Bioanalyzer. The germline V gene supplies CDR1 SGHRS and CDR2 YFSETQ. V sheds 7 bases and J sheds 6 bases, leaving 22 bases between their ends. Including cysteine and phenylalanine, the CDR3 has 15 amino acids. The kept DNA is CDR3 alone, 45 bases in frame from the first base. Broad study findings and their caveats: In validation, the model predicted progression to ophthalmopathy a median of about 5.9 months before onset, with 65% to 71% sensitivity and 72.22% specificity. Sample size was not statistically predetermined, and investigators were not blinded to group allocation. Blood samples also contained most of the expanded thyroid clonotypes (frequency above 0.001), which suggests that blood repertoires may reflect thyroid immune responses. A 13 V-J signature model separated ophthalmopathy from stable hyperthyroidism, with about 88% sensitivity and just under 84% specificity in cross-validation and 80%/75% in testing.

TCR beta CDR3 regions were amplified from RNA transcripts. A first-round RT-PCR of the TCR CDR3 used the HTBI primer set with the Qiagen OneStep RT-PCR kit. Libraries were constructed in a second round of multiplex PCR, after which size selection and purification were performed. Sequencing of the libraries was done on an Illumina HiSeq2000 using paired-end 100 bp reads. As for the original processing: SOAPnuke was used to process the raw data, removing reads that contained adapters or uncalled bases, had a mean Phred below 15, or lacked an exact match to the constant primer or identifier. COPE v1.2.5 was used to merge high-quality paired reads, and clonotypes were defined as unique nucleotide sequences. MiTCR v1.1 was used to align the clonotypes against IMGT TRBV, TRBD and TRBJ reference segments. The analysis was restricted to V-J combinations with a frequency above 0.0001, which together covered over 99% of the repertoires. A TCS score was defined as the ratio between F50 (clonal expansion) and ExV (chaos), using BLOSUM62-based TCRdist between CDR3 peptides within each V-J. Welch's t-statistics and random forest reduced roughly 500 V-J features to roughly 13, which were used in a naive Bayes classifier (R e1071). The public reads were run again by TCRdb, first through fastp at Q25 and then through MiXCR, and only productive beta chains were kept. Merged by CDR3 protein, the rows form single entries marked with the most common genes and DNA. TCRdb's processing, not the authors' own work, is the source of the V and J calls. The sample data list 300,000 to 400,000 distinct CDR3 sequences, and about 14% of these were observed just once. The top ten clonotypes cover around a fifth of the sample.

This clonotype was sampled from a woman in her twenties or thirties with Graves' ophthalmopathy. The sequenced material came from blood. The V and J genes are TRBV5-1 and TRBJ1-2; perhaps TRBD1 is the D gene, with 5 bases matching. The CDR3 protein sequence reads: CASRVVGDRSDGYTF. The nucleotides read TGCGCCAGCCGGGTCGTCGGGGACCGCTCTGATGGCTACACCTTC.